This TCR beta chain was retrieved from a study of blood T cell repertoires in COVID-19. Across the whole study: PBMCs, B-cell-depleted T cells, or T cells were the source of the cDNA or gDNA that made up the material.

This clone appeared a few times. Assay: immunoSEQ multiplex PCR; the TCRdb copy retains only in-frame clones and omits some. The sample carries about 6,600 clones, 70% to 90% recorded once. Germline values: CDR1 SEHNR, CDR2 FQNEAQ (reference sequence). This CDR3 has 15 residues. V was clipped by 4 bases and J by 6 bases; unmatched bases: 5. This TCR was recovered from a human donor in a cohort sampled during active COVID-19. The donor label of this sample is uncertain. Sequencing used peripheral blood. The V gene is TRBV7-9, the J gene TRBJ1-5, with TRBD1 identical over 11 bases. The CDR3 is CASSYGQGARQPQHF. CDR3 nucleotides: TGTGCCAGCAGCTACGGACAGGGGGCTCGTCAGCCCCAGCATTTT. The variable domain in full, with the rest retrieved from reference TRBV7-9 and TRBJ1-5, is DTGVSQNPRHKITKRGQNVTFRCDPISEHNRLYWYRQTLGQGPEFLTYFQNEAQLEKSRLLSDRFSAERPKGSFSTLEIQRTEQGDSAMYLCASSYGQGARQPQHFGDGTRLSIL.